These 3 T cell receptor beta chains came from one sample sequenced in a study of TIL therapy for anti-PD-1-resistant metastatic lung cancer. This was the immunoSEQ v3 assay. The protocol was immunoSEQ multiplex PCR, while the TCRdb copy is restricted to in-frame clones and leaves out a portion. The table shows thousands of clones, with roughly 64% occurring only once. Time point: pre-treatment sample, taken before nivolumab and TIL therapy. Tumor tissue came from excised metastases, mostly pleural nodules or supraclavicular lymph nodes. The specimen comprised tumor tissue, sampled at baseline. The source is a person aged 25 to 85 with non-small cell lung cancer.

J is TRBJ2-3 and V is TRBV9; no clear D. V was trimmed by 0 bases and J by 2 bases, leaving 10 bases between them. Germline V CDR1 and CDR2: SGDLS, YYNGEE. This CDR3 has 15 amino acids. The CDR3, as DNA: TGTGCCAGCAGCGTAGGAGACACCGCCACAGATACGCAGTATTTT. This translates into CASSVGDTATDTQYF. The complete variable domain, with remaining parts taken from reference TRBV9 and TRBJ2-3, reads DSGVTQTPKHLITATGQRVTLRCSPRSGDLSVYWYQQSLDQGLQFLIQYYNGEERAKGNILERFSAQQFPDLHSELNLSSLELGDSALYFCASSVGDTATDTQYFGPGTRLTVL.

V gene TRBV19 combines with J gene TRBJ2-1; 9 bases are a match to TRBD2. The CDR3 runs 14 residues. Trimming removed 4 bases from V and 7 bases from J; junction bases left unmatched: 5. Germline V CDR1 and CDR2: LNHDA, SQIVND (reference sequence). CDR3 in DNA: TGTGCCAGTAGTAGGGGACTAGCAATTAATGAGCAGTTCTTC. Its protein product is CASSRGLAINEQFF.

V is TRBV7-9 and J is TRBJ2-1, with D unclear. Trimming removed 1 base at V and 0 bases at J, with 4 bases between. This CDR3 is built from 14 residues. Germline V gives CDR1 SEHNR, CDR2 FQNEAQ (reference sequence). This CDR3 is CASSLGGSYNEQFF. CDR3 DNA: TGTGCCAGCAGCTTAGGGGGCTCCTACAATGAGCAGTTCTTC.